These 14 T cell receptor beta chains share one sample of origin, sequenced in a study of blood T cells in healthy people across ages. It was with a sample-barcoded 5' primer and a J-beta primer mix that a second PCR of roughly 7 to 12 cycles was run. TCRdb re-called the 5' RACE reads with MiXCR, one entry per CDR3 protein. The repertoire holds some 1.6 million distinct CDR3 sequences, with 30% to 35% as singletons. Sequenced material: blood. Source of these receptors: a woman in her 30s in good health.

V usage is TRBV10-1 and J usage is TRBJ1-2; no clear D. The CDR3 covers 13 residues. The V gene's germline CDR1 is WNHNN and CDR2 SYGVQD (reference sequence). The V end was cut by 3 bases, the J end by 3 bases, with 8 bases between. The CDR3 sequence is CASSDSAYYGYTF. CDR3 bases: TGCGCCAGCAGTGATTCGGCCTACTATGGCTACACCTTC.

The V and J genes are TRBV11-1 and TRBJ2-1, with D uncertain. Trimming removed 2 bases from V and 2 bases from J, with 13 bases in between. CDR1 SGHAT and CDR2 FQDESV come from the germline V gene (reference sequence). The length of the CDR3 is 16 residues. CDR3 protein: CASSLRPVGAYNEQFF. DNA for the CDR3: TGTGCCAGCAGCTTAAGGCCGGTAGGCGCCTACAATGAGCAGTTCTTC.

The J gene is TRBJ1-2, the V gene TRBV29-1; the match to TRBD1 covers 10 bases. After removal of 7 bases from V and 8 bases from J, the junction contained 4 bases not matched to a gene. CDR1 SQVTM and CDR2 ANQGSEA come from the germline V gene. The CDR3 totals 11 residues. The CDR3 is CSDGTGVGYTF. For the CDR3, the DNA is TGCAGCGACGGGACAGGGGTCGGCTACACCTTC.

This chain connects TRBV29-1 to TRBJ1-2; possibly TRBD1 for D (5 bases). Germline lookup yields CDR1 SQVTM and CDR2 ANQGSEA. The CDR3 totals 12 residues. Trimming stripped 4 bases from V and 8 bases from J, with 14 bases between. CDR3 DNA: TGCAGCGTTGTGATGGGTTGGGGCGGCTACACCTTC. Protein: CSVVMGWGGYTF. The full variable domain, rest sourced from reference TRBV29-1 and TRBJ1-2, is SAVISQKPSRDICQRGTSLTIQCQVDSQVTMMFWYRQQPGQSLTLIATANQGSEATYESGFVIDKFPISRPNLTFSTLTVSNMSPEDSSIYLCSVVMGWGGYTFGSGTRLTVV.

The V gene is TRBV5-6, the J gene TRBJ2-1; D is undetermined. The CDR3 loop spans 13 amino acids. Trimming shortened V by 4 bases and J by 8 bases, and 13 bases separated the two germline ends. The germline gives CDR1 SGHDT, CDR2 YYEEEE. CDR3 nucleotides: TGTGCCAGCAGCCGTGTTGGTAGGGATGAGCAGTTCTTC. This sequence encodes CASSRVGRDEQFF.

Here the CDR3 reads CSASIHDRTSGSASDTQYF. Written as DNA, the CDR3 is TGCAGTGCTAGTATCCATGATAGGACTAGCGGGAGTGCTTCAGATACGCAGTATTTT. This rearrangement joins TRBV20-1 to TRBJ2-3, with TRBD2 matching 13 bases. Germline CDR1 is DFQATT and CDR2 is SNEGSKA (reference sequence). Unmatched junction bases numbered 16, after V lost 3 bases and J lost 4 bases. This CDR3 is built from 19 residues.

The rearrangement uses TRBV4-3 and TRBJ2-6; D is uncertain. Trimming shortened V by 4 bases and J by 4 bases, and 14 bases separated the two germline ends. CDR3 length: 16 residues. In germline, CDR1 is LGHNA, CDR2 YSLEER. The CDR3 is CASSLTHGAGANVLTF. DNA of the CDR3: TGCGCCAGCAGCCTTACTCATGGAGCGGGGGCCAACGTCCTGACTTTC.

The V gene is TRBV5-1, the J gene TRBJ2-3; D is tentatively TRBD1 or TRBD2 (5 bases each). This CDR3 is 13 amino acids long. V lost 3 bases, J lost 6 bases, and 11 bases lay in between. Germline lookup yields CDR1 SGHRS and CDR2 YFSETQ. As DNA, the CDR3 is TGCGCCAGCAGCTCTGCATGGGGGGATACGCAGTATTTT. It encodes CASSSAWGDTQYF.

This chain joins TRBV4-1 and TRBJ2-3, with D tentatively TRBD2 (6 bases). The V gene lost 0 bases and the J gene lost 10 bases, with 17 bases spanning the gap. Germline V gene data show CDR1 as MGHRA and CDR2 as YSYEKL. The CDR3 has 15 amino acids. The chain's CDR3 is CASSQDSAGHVSQYF. The CDR3 DNA follows: TGCGCCAGCAGCCAAGATTCGGCGGGGCACGTTTCGCAGTATTTT.

This clonotype appeared a few times. The V and J genes are TRBV5-1 and TRBJ2-6; 8 bases fit TRBD1. This CDR3 is 17 amino acids long. With V trimmed by 3 bases and J by 3 bases, 8 bases remained unmatched. Germline V gives CDR1 SGHRS, CDR2 YFSETQ. The CDR3 sequence: CASSSGRGLGGANVLTF. CDR3 sequence (DNA): TGCGCCAGCAGCTCGGGCAGGGGGCTTGGTGGGGCCAACGTCCTGACTTTC.

This clonotype was counted a few times. The chain has TRBV12-3 or TRBV12-4 and TRBJ2-3; 15 bases match TRBD2. After removal of 4 bases from V and 0 bases from J, the junction contained 5 bases not matched to a gene. The CDR3 sequence is 18 residues long. The chain's CDR3 is CASSSGTSGRPSTDTQYF. CDR3 DNA sequence: TGTGCCAGCAGTTCCGGGACTAGCGGGAGGCCAAGCACAGATACGCAGTATTTT.

In this sample, this clonotype turned up a few times. The chain joins TRBV27 to TRBJ2-3, with TRBD2 matching 11 bases. V dropped 6 bases and J dropped 6; count of bases not matched to a gene: 8. CDR3 length: 15 residues. Germline CDR1 is MNHEY and CDR2 is SMNVEV (reference sequence). The CDR3 spells CASRKLAGADDTQYF. In nucleotides, the CDR3 is TGTGCCAGCAGAAAACTAGCGGGAGCTGATGATACGCAGTATTTT.

This clonotype was picked up a small number of times. The rearrangement uses TRBV6-1 and TRBJ2-2, with D perhaps matching TRBD2 (5 bases). This CDR3 region has 13 residues. CDR1 and CDR2 (germline): MNHNS, SASEGT. Deletions cut 4 bases from V and 5 bases from J, with 8 bases between. This CDR3 reads CASSGGRTGELFF. CDR3 in DNA: TGTGCCAGCAGTGGAGGGCGAACCGGGGAGCTGTTTTTT.

This clonotype was seen more than once but under ten times. The chain has TRBV24-1 and TRBJ2-7; perhaps TRBD2 as D (5 bases). The CDR3 is 12 amino acids. Germline loops: CDR1 KGHDR, CDR2 SFDVKD. V was pared by 0 bases and J by 7 bases, with 6 bases between. The CDR3 sequence: CATSDLSGEQYF. DNA of the CDR3: TGTGCCACCAGTGATTTGAGCGGAGAGCAGTACTTC.